This is a list of T cell receptor beta chains from one sample in a study of OX40 agonist ivuxolimab in advanced cancers. Profiled with immunoSEQ multiplex PCR; TCRdb holds only in-frame clones, not every one. The sample lists 77,000 or so clones, around 80% occurring once. The sample was CD4+ or CD8+ T cells sorted from blood, taken in a trial of the OX40 agonist ivuxolimab. These receptors all come from an adult with an advanced solid tumor such as melanoma, head and neck, liver or kidney cancer. Each CDR3 is given with its conserved first and last residue. A D gene is named only where the DNA matches it firmly. Size is stated for part of the rows, as once, few or many counts, or as a class when the clone is expanded.

j_call clone_size d_call v_call cdr3_aa cdr3_nt
TRBJ1-1 - - TRBV19 CASSIDLWNTEAFF TGTGCCAGTAGTATAGATTTGTGGAACACTGAAGCTTTCTTT
TRBJ2-1 - TRBD1 TRBV5-6 CASSRDRVESYNEQFF TGTGCCAGCAGCCGAGACAGGGTGGAATCCTACAATGAGCAGTTCTTC
TRBJ1-5 - - TRBV19 CASSESRADNQPQHF TGTGCCAGTAGCGAGTCACGGGCAGATAATCAGCCCCAGCATTTT
TRBJ2-5 once - TRBV30 CAWSAWLQETQYF TGTGCCTGGAGTGCGTGGCTACAAGAGACCCAGTACTTC
TRBJ2-7 - TRBD2 TRBV5-1 CASSFRSTSGTTLRGQYF TGCGCCAGCAGCTTCCGCTCGACTAGCGGGACCACCCTACGAGGGCAGTACTTC
TRBJ1-5 - - TRBV7-2 CASSWGVQPQHF TGTGCCAGCAGCTGGGGGGTTCAGCCCCAGCATTTT
TRBJ1-2 - TRBD1 TRBV7-2 CASSNRGDGYTF TGTGCCAGCAGCAACAGGGGTGATGGCTACACCTTC
TRBJ2-4 - - TRBV2 CASSVEELAKNIQYF TGTGCCAGCAGCGTAGAAGAGCTAGCCAAAAACATTCAGTACTTC
TRBJ2-1 - - TRBV27 CASSPLGGQSSYNEQFF TGTGCCAGCAGTCCTCTGGGGGGCCAAAGCTCCTACAATGAGCAGTTCTTC
TRBJ2-3 - TRBD1 TRBV29-1 CSVSLGTGSTDTQYF TGCAGCGTTAGCCTGGGGACAGGGTCTACAGATACGCAGTATTTT
TRBJ2-1 few TRBD1 TRBV11-2 CASSLGDSWNEQFF TGTGCCAGCAGCTTAGGGGACAGTTGGAATGAGCAGTTCTTC
TRBJ1-1 - - TRBV5-6 CASSLFAMNTEAFF TGTGCCAGCAGCTTGTTTGCCATGAACACTGAAGCTTTCTTT
TRBJ1-3 - - TRBV11-2 CASSFGNTIYF TGTGCCAGCAGCTTTGGAAACACCATATATTTT
TRBJ1-1 few TRBD1 TRBV4-1 CASSQDSLKGARMNTEAFF TGCGCCAGCAGCCAAGATAGCTTGAAGGGGGCCCGGATGAACACTGAAGCTTTCTTT
TRBJ2-4 - - TRBV7-2 CASSFGDIQYF TGTGCCAGCAGCTTTGGGGACATTCAGTACTTC
TRBJ2-7 - - TRBV19 CASSTGYEQYF TGTGCCAGTAGTACCGGGTACGAGCAGTACTTC
TRBJ2-3 - - TRBV5-6 CASSFVQRTDTQYF TGTGCCAGCAGCTTTGTGCAGCGCACAGATACGCAGTATTTT
TRBJ1-4 - TRBD1 TRBV2 CASSGDRGPDEKLFF TGTGCCAGCAGTGGGGACAGGGGGCCCGATGAAAAACTGTTTTTT
TRBJ1-2 - - TRBV6-5 CASSYTGRLPIYGYTF TGTGCCAGCAGTTACACCGGCCGTCTTCCCATCTATGGCTACACCTTC
TRBJ1-1 - - TRBV28 CASSAASGGLNTEAFF TGTGCCAGCAGTGCAGCCTCCGGGGGCTTGAACACTGAAGCTTTCTTT
TRBJ2-5 - - TRBV2 CASRDWKETQYF TGTGCCAGCCGGGACTGGAAAGAGACCCAGTACTTC
TRBJ2-2 - TRBD1 TRBV12-5 CASGPGTGSIFTGELFF TGTGCTAGTGGTCCGGGGACAGGGTCGATTTTCACCGGGGAGCTGTTTTTT
TRBJ2-3 few - TRBV5-4 CASSLSGTDTQYF TGTGCCAGCAGCTTGTCAGGGACAGATACGCAGTATTTT
TRBJ1-1 once TRBD1 TRBV7-2 CASSFNRGEAFF TGTGCCAGCAGCTTCAACAGGGGTGAAGCTTTCTTT
TRBJ1-2 - - TRBV19 CASSTRPGGYTF TGTGCCAGTAGTACCCGACCGGGTGGCTACACCTTC
TRBJ2-1 - TRBD2 TRBV30 CAWNGLAGVSEQFF TGTGCCTGGAACGGACTAGCGGGGGTAAGCGAGCAGTTCTTC
TRBJ2-7 once - TRBV6-6 CASSYSRAWYF TGTGCCAGCAGTTACTCCCGGGCATGGTACTTC
TRBJ1-3 - TRBD1 TRBV6-1 CASSPGTAPGNTIYF TGTGCCAGCAGCCCCGGGACAGCTCCTGGAAACACCATATATTTT
TRBJ1-1 - - TRBV5-1 CASSWEGAEAFF TGCGCCAGCAGCTGGGAAGGGGCTGAAGCTTTCTTT
TRBJ1-2 many TRBD1 TRBV7-2 CASSPGQVGGYTF TGTGCCAGCAGCCCCGGACAGGTCGGAGGCTACACCTTC
TRBJ1-3 - - TRBV4-1 CASSQSFSGNTIYF TGCGCCAGCAGCCAGTCGTTTTCCGGAAACACCATATATTTT
TRBJ1-1 once TRBD1 TRBV7-2 CASSRQGDTEAFF TGTGCCAGCAGCCGACAGGGGGACACTGAAGCTTTCTTT
TRBJ2-7 - TRBD2 TRBV4-3 CASSQLGLAGGHPYEQYF TGCGCCAGCAGCCAACTGGGACTAGCGGGGGGGCACCCCTACGAGCAGTACTTC
TRBJ2-7 - TRBD2 TRBV27 CASSPQGLAFHEQYF TGTGCCAGCAGTCCCCAGGGACTAGCGTTCCACGAGCAGTACTTC
TRBJ1-1 few TRBD1 TRBV6-6 CASRDSVNTEAFF TGTGCCAGCCGGGACAGCGTGAACACTGAAGCTTTCTTT
TRBJ2-3 - - TRBV4-3 CASSQQTGEDTQYF TGCGCCAGCAGCCAGCAGACCGGGGAAGATACGCAGTATTTT
TRBJ2-5 - TRBD2 TRBV2 CASSEARTSGSGETQYF TGTGCCAGCAGTGAAGCGAGGACTAGCGGGAGTGGCGAGACCCAGTACTTC
TRBJ2-2 - TRBD1 TRBV28 CASNDVTGRNTGELFF TGTGCCAGCAATGACGTGACAGGGCGGAACACCGGGGAGCTGTTTTTT
TRBJ1-1 - - TRBV30 CAWSVRGTEAFF TGTGCCTGGAGTGTACGGGGGACTGAAGCTTTCTTT
TRBJ2-5 - - TRBV7-9 CASSLGDTWGTQYF TGTGCCAGCAGCTTAGGGGACACGTGGGGGACCCAGTACTTC
TRBJ1-2 once - TRBV4-2 CASSQDTSNYGYTF TGTGCCAGCAGCCAAGACACCAGTAACTATGGCTACACCTTC
TRBJ1-2 - - TRBV15 CATSFSISYGYTF TGTGCCACCAGCTTTAGTATTAGCTATGGCTACACCTTC